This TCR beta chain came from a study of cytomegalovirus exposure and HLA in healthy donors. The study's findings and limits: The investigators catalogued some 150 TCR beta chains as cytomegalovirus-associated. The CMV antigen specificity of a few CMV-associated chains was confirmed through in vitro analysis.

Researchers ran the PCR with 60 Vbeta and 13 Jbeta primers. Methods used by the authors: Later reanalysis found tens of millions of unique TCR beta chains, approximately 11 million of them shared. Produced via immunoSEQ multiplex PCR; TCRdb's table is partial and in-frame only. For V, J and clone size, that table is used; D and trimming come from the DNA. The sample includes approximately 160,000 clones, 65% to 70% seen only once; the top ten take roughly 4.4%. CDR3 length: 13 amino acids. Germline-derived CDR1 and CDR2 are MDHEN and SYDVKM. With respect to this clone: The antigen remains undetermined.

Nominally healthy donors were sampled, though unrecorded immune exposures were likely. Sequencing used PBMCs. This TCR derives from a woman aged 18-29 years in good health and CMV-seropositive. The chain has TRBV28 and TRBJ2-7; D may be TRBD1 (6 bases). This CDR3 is CASRRGSRYEQYF. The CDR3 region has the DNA TGTGCTTCCCGTAGGGGGAGCAGATACGAGCAGTACTTC.